This T cell receptor beta chain was obtained from a study of identical twins. Study outcomes and limitations: Excess twin sharing in beta out-of-frame sequences was weaker. It was out-of-frame TCR alpha sharing in monozygotic twins that models underestimated.

TCRdb redid the calling of the 5' RACE reads with MiXCR, one entry per CDR3 protein. The table records about 210,000 distinct CDR3 sequences, over 8% of them present only once. This clonotype was seen a few times. The antigen is unknown. CDR1 is LGHDT, CDR2 YNNKEL, per germline (reference sequence). The CDR3 length is 15 residues. Trimming pared 7 bases from V and 4 bases from J, leaving 18 bases between. The clonotype comes from a woman under 30 in good health. This chain joins TRBV3-1 and TRBJ2-3; TRBD1 or TRBD2 may be the D gene (6 bases each). The sample consisted of memory (CD45RO+) T cells sorted from blood. CDR3 coding DNA: TGTGCCAGCACCCTAGTCGGGGGCTCTGCAGATACGCAGTATTTT. Its translation: CASTLVGGSADTQYF.